These 15 T cell receptor beta chains originate from one sample sequenced in a study of OX40 agonist ivuxolimab in advanced cancers. Here immunoSEQ multiplex PCR was the method, and the copy in TCRdb shows in-frame clones only, minus some. The table has 100,000 or so clones, approximately 80% seen once; the top ten hold roughly 5%. The material sequenced was CD4+ or CD8+ T cells sorted from blood, taken in a trial of the OX40 agonist ivuxolimab. The receptors were gathered from an adult with an advanced solid tumor such as melanoma, head and neck, liver or kidney cancer.

This clone was picked up one time. V usage is TRBV5-1 and J usage is TRBJ2-2; TRBD1 aligns across 9 bases. Trimming at V came to 2 bases and at J to 6 bases, leaving 8 bases not matched to a gene. The CDR3 runs to 16 residues. Looked up from germline, CDR1 is SGHRS and CDR2 is YFSETQ. The CDR3 DNA is TGCGCCAGCAGCTTTCGGCGGACAGGGGATTCCGGGGAGCTGTTTTTT. Translating it yields CASSFRRTGDSGELFF.

This chain connects TRBV12-5 to TRBJ2-1; weak D call: TRBD1 (6 bases). The CDR3 contains 16 residues. The ends were cut back, 1 base at V and 6 bases at J, with 16 bases in the middle. The germline CDR1 and CDR2 sequences are LGHNT and FRNRAP. The CDR3 region has the DNA TGTGCTAGTGGTTTGGAGAACAGGGCCCACGGCAATGAGCAGTTCTTC. Protein product: CASGLENRAHGNEQFF.

The V call is TRBV19, the J call TRBJ2-3; 9 nucleotides align to TRBD2. This CDR3 region has 16 residues. Germline V lookup: CDR1 LNHDA, CDR2 SQIVND (reference sequence). Unmatched junction bases numbered 8, after V lost 7 bases and J lost 0 bases. CDR3 in DNA: TGTGCCAGTAAACGCGGGAGGGCTTCTAGCACAGATACGCAGTATTTT. Translated, it gives CASKRGRASSTDTQYF.

The chain carries TRBV7-3 and TRBJ2-6; possible D gene TRBD2, 5 bases. The V gene's germline CDR1 is SGHTA and CDR2 FQGTGA. This CDR3 spans 18 amino acids. Deletions cut 3 bases from V and 0 bases from J, with 15 bases between. The CDR3 DNA reads TGTGCCAGCAGCTTCCGGGGTGGATCGAGCTCTGGGGCCAACGTCCTGACTTTC. It codes for CASSFRGGSSSGANVLTF.

J is TRBJ2-1 and V is TRBV4-3, with D possibly matching TRBD1 (5 bases). V dropped 4 bases and J dropped 9 bases, with 19 bases sitting between them. Per the germline V gene, CDR1 is LGHNA and CDR2 is YSLEER. CDR3 length: 15 amino acids. CDR3 region: CASSPRPRNQGEQFF. CDR3 in DNA: TGCGCCAGCAGCCCGCGTCCCCGAAACCAGGGTGAGCAGTTCTTC.

This sequence joins TRBV2 and TRBJ1-4; 9 positions agree with TRBD1. The germline V gene has CDR1 SNHLY and CDR2 FYNNEI. Unmatched junction bases numbered 12, after V lost 5 bases and J lost 8 bases. The CDR3 is 16 residues long. The CDR3 is CASSSLQGAGDEKLFF. As DNA, the CDR3 is TGTGCCAGCAGTTCGCTACAGGGGGCCGGGGACGAAAAACTGTTTTTT.

V and J are TRBV9 and TRBJ2-7; D perhaps matches TRBD2 (6 bases). The germline V gene has CDR1 SGDLS and CDR2 YYNGEE. Trimming removed 3 bases at V and 5 bases at J, with 24 bases between. The length of the CDR3 is 17 residues. The CDR3 loop reads CASSEMAGSSKMNEQYF. The CDR3, as DNA: TGTGCCAGCAGCGAAATGGCGGGGAGTAGTAAAATGAACGAGCAGTACTTC.

This chain links TRBV14 with TRBJ2-2; possible D gene TRBD2, 6 bases. Germline CDR1 reads SGHDN; CDR2 reads FVKESK. CDR3 length equals 13 residues. Trimming removed 4 bases from V and 6 bases from J, with 9 bases in between. In DNA, the CDR3 is TGTGCCAGCAGCCGTTGGGAGGCCGGGGAGCTGTTTTTT. Translating gives CASSRWEAGELFF.

This chain links TRBV27 with TRBJ2-1; 9 bases match TRBD1. Germline V gene data show CDR1 as MNHEY and CDR2 as SMNVEV (reference sequence). The CDR3 totals 14 residues. V lost 4 bases and J lost 4; bases outside the gene matches: 2. CDR3 DNA sequence: TGTGCCAGCAGTTGGGACAGGGATTACAATGAGCAGTTCTTC. Encoded protein: CASSWDRDYNEQFF.

The rearrangement uses TRBV27 and TRBJ1-4, with 8 nucleotides matching TRBD1. Germline CDR1 is MNHEY and CDR2 is SMNVEV (reference sequence). V was pared by 5 bases and J by 5 bases, with 13 bases of the junction left unmatched. The CDR3 sequence is 17 residues long. CDR3 DNA sequence: TGTGCCAGCAGTCCTCGACGAGATTACAGGGGGAATGAAAAACTGTTTTTT. Protein: CASSPRRDYRGNEKLFF.

This chain links TRBV29-1 with TRBJ2-1; TRBD2 is a possible D gene (5 bases). This CDR3 region has 15 residues. The V gene lost 2 bases and the J gene lost 5 bases, with 16 bases spanning the gap. The germline V gene encodes CDR1 SQVTM and CDR2 ANQGSEA. CDR3 protein: CSVETPSGWHNEQFF. The CDR3, as DNA: TGCAGCGTTGAAACCCCCTCGGGATGGCACAATGAGCAGTTCTTC.

The chain is built from TRBV7-8 and TRBJ2-1, with 7 bases fitting TRBD1. The V gene's germline CDR1 is SGHVS and CDR2 FQNEAQ. With 1 base clipped from V and 11 bases from J, the junction kept 14 bases outside the gene matches. The CDR3 loop spans 16 amino acids. CDR3 loop: CASSLDRAVRGQQQFF. In DNA form, the CDR3 reads TGTGCCAGCAGCTTAGATAGGGCGGTTAGGGGGCAACAGCAGTTCTTC.

This clone was observed a single time. The rearrangement links TRBV27 to TRBJ2-1, with 8 nucleotides matching TRBD2. This CDR3 contains 18 residues. Trimming at V came to 5 bases and at J to 0 bases, leaving 12 bases not matched to a gene. Germline CDR1 and CDR2: MNHEY and SMNVEV (reference sequence). CDR3 region: CASSKHPLAGSSYNEQFF. The CDR3 coding sequence is TGTGCCAGCAGTAAACACCCCTTAGCGGGGAGCTCCTACAATGAGCAGTTCTTC.

This chain connects TRBV2 to TRBJ1-1; no clear D. CDR3 size: 11 residues. Germline V gene lookup returns CDR1 SNHLY and CDR2 FYNNEI. The germline V and J ends were trimmed by 7 bases and 6 bases, with 9 bases remaining between them. The CDR3 is CASNGVAEAFF. The CDR3 DNA reads as TGTGCCAGCAACGGTGTCGCTGAAGCTTTCTTT.

The V and J genes are TRBV2 and TRBJ2-7; D might be TRBD1 (5 bases). Trimming left V 6 bases short and J 0 bases short, with 15 bases between. This CDR3 contains 15 residues. Germline V gene data show CDR1 as SNHLY and CDR2 as FYNNEI. CDR3 residues: CASSPRSGNSYEQYF. CDR3 bases: TGTGCCAGCAGCCCTCGGTCAGGGAACTCCTACGAGCAGTACTTC. The full variable domain, its missing parts supplied by reference TRBV2 and TRBJ2-7, is EPEVTQTPSHQVTQMGQEVILRCVPISNHLYFYWYRQILGQKVEFLVSFYNNEISEKSEIFDDQFSVERPDGSNFTLKIRSTKLEDSAMYFCASSPRSGNSYEQYFGPGTRLTVT.